The source of this T cell receptor (beta chain) is a study of blood T cell repertoires in COVID-19. A Seattle source enrolled patients during active infection and followed them longitudinally. This CDR3 is 16 amino acids long. Methods used by the authors: Amplification of reference gene primers was used by the study to estimate nucleated cell counts. Assay used: immunoSEQ multiplex PCR; TCRdb lists only in-frame clones, some missing. The V and J calls and the clone size are those of that table, but D and trimming were determined from the DNA. This sample carries about 100,000 clones, about 87% of them seen once, and the ten largest clones take 4.2%. The table lists this clone with a few counts.

The sample consisted of peripheral blood. This receptor was obtained from a human donor with COVID-19, enrolled during active disease. The donor label of this sample is uncertain. This chain joins TRBV21-1 and TRBJ1-6; no DNA check was done on the table's D call, TRBD1. TRBV21-1 is flagged as a pseudogene. The CDR3 region has the DNA TGTGCCAGCAGCTACGAGAGGGGGTACTATAATTCACCCCTCCACTTT. It encodes CASSYERGYYNSPLHF.